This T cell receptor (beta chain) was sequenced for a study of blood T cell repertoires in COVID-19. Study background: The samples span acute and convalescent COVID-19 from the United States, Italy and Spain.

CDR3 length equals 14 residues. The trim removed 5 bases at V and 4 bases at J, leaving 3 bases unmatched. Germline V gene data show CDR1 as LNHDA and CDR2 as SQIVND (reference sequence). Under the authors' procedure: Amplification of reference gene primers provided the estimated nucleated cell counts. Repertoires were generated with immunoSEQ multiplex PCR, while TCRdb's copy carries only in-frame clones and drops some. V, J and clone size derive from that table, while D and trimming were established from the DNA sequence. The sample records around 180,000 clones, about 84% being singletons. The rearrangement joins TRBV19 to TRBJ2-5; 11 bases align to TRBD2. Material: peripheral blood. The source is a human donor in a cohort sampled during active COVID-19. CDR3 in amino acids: CASSGTSGGETQYF. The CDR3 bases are TGTGCCAGTAGTGGGACTAGCGGTGGAGAGACCCAGTACTTC.